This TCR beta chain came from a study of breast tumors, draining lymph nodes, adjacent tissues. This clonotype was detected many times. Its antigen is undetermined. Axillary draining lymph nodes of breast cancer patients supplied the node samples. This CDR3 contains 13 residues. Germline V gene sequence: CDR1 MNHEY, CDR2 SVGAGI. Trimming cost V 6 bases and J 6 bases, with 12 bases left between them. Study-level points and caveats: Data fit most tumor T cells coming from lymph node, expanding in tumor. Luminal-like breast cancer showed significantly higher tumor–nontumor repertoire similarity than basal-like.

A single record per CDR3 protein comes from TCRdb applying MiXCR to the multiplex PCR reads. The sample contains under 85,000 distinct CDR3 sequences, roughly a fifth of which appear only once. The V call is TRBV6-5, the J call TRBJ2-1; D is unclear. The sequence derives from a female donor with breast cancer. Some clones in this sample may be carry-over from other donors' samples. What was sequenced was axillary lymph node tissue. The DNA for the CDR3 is TGTGCCAGCAGATCCGCTCCAGCCAATGAGCAGTTCTTC. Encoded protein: CASRSAPANEQFF.